The clone carrying this T cell receptor (beta chain) came up many times. Germline V gene lookup returns CDR1 SQVTM and CDR2 ANQGSEA. This CDR3 has 16 residues. Losses at the gene ends were 3 bases for V and 4 bases for J; bases not matched to a gene: 9. Patients underwent thyroid surgery, and none had received any treatment before it. This record comes from a study of metastatic and nonmetastatic thyroid tumors. Across the study: The authors compared repertoires across blood and tumor or nodule tissue from malignant and benign thyroid patients.

Using MiXCR, TCRdb re-called clones from the PCR reads. The sample carries approximately 38,000 clones, around a sixth recorded once. Sample: tumor tissue. The TCR originated in a female donor with papillary thyroid cancer or a benign thyroid nodule (not recorded which). Some clones in this sample may be carry-over from other donors' samples. The chain uses TRBV29-1 and TRBJ2-1, with 10 bases identical to TRBD2. The CDR3 bases are TGCAGCGTTGACCTAGCGGGAGAGAGGGGTTACAATGAGCAGTTCTTC. Translation gives CSVDLAGERGYNEQFF.